This is a list of T cell receptor beta chains from one sample in a study of cytomegalovirus exposure and HLA in healthy donors. This table comes from immunoSEQ multiplex PCR, and its TCRdb copy is limited to in-frame clones, with some not included. The sample holds 150,000 to 200,000 clones, roughly four fifths seen once. Material: PBMCs. Every receptor here comes from a man between 18 and 35 years old in good health and CMV-seronegative. Each CDR3 is given with its conserved first and last residue. D genes are given only for firm matches. Not all rows give a size; the values are once, few, many and, for expanded clones, a class.

>TRBD2|NA|TRBV19|TRBJ2-3
CASSAGLAGANTDTQYF
TGTGCCAGTAGCGCCGGACTAGCGGGGGCCAACACAGATACGCAGTATTTT
>TRBD1|NA|TRBV29-1|TRBJ1-1
CSVQGLLEAFF
TGCAGCGTACAGGGGCTTCTTGAAGCTTTCTTT
>NA|NA|TRBV10-1|TRBJ2-3
CASSDPGESTDTQYF
TGCGCCAGCAGTGACCCCGGGGAAAGCACAGATACGCAGTATTTT
>NA|NA|TRBV10-3|TRBJ2-2
CAISIDRERSTGELFF
TGTGCCATCAGTATAGACAGAGAAAGGAGCACCGGGGAGCTGTTTTTT
>TRBD1|NA|TRBV19|TRBJ1-5
CASSSGQGFNQPQHF
TGTGCCAGTAGTAGTGGACAGGGCTTCAATCAGCCCCAGCATTTT
>NA|few|TRBV18|TRBJ1-5
CASSPGGSQPQHF
TGTGCCAGCTCACCAGGGGGCAGTCAGCCCCAGCATTTT
>TRBD2|once|TRBV2|TRBJ2-5
CATEREAQETQYF
TGTGCCACCGAGCGGGAGGCCCAAGAGACCCAGTACTTC
>NA|NA|TRBV4-3|TRBJ2-7
CASSQDSGVGNYEQYF
TGCGCCAGCAGCCAAGATTCGGGAGTTGGGAACTACGAGCAGTACTTC
>TRBD2|NA|TRBV27|TRBJ2-7
CASSLSGRIYEQYF
TGTGCCAGCAGTTTGAGCGGGAGGATCTACGAGCAGTACTTC
>TRBD2|NA|TRBV5-4|TRBJ2-7
CASSLTSGSYEQYF
TGTGCCAGCAGCTTGACTAGCGGCTCCTACGAGCAGTACTTC
>NA|NA|TRBV6-5|TRBJ1-1
CASTAVQFPRGAFF
TGTGCCAGCACCGCTGTCCAGTTCCCCCGGGGGGCTTTCTTT
>TRBD2|NA|TRBV6-1|TRBJ2-5
CASSTGLAVETQYF
TGTGCCAGCAGCACGGGACTAGCGGTGGAGACCCAGTACTTC
>NA|once|TRBV4-3|TRBJ1-2
CASSPLERAPYGYTF
TGCGCCAGCAGCCCACTAGAAAGGGCCCCCTATGGCTACACCTTC
>NA|NA|TRBV11-1|TRBJ2-7
CASSSLGEQYF
TGTGCCAGCAGTTCACTAGGCGAGCAGTACTTC
>TRBD2|NA|TRBV15|TRBJ2-1
CATSREGAGGLNEQFF
TGTGCCACCAGCAGAGAGGGTGCGGGAGGCCTCAATGAGCAGTTCTTC
>TRBD2|NA|TRBV27|TRBJ2-2
CASSSGLAGVFAGELFF
TGTGCCAGCAGCTCAGGACTAGCGGGAGTCTTTGCCGGGGAGCTGTTTTTT
>NA|NA|TRBV29-1|TRBJ1-3
CSVRWGPSGNTIYF
TGCAGCGTGAGGTGGGGCCCCTCTGGAAACACCATATATTTT
>NA|NA|TRBV9|TRBJ2-7
CASCPRGGQCEQYF
TGTGCCAGCTGCCCAAGGGGGGGGCAGTGCGAGCAGTACTTC
>NA|NA|TRBV9|TRBJ2-3
CASSVAEDTQYF
TGTGCCAGCAGCGTAGCCGAGGATACGCAGTATTTT
>NA|once|TRBV7-9|TRBJ1-4
CSSSLETGTGEKLFF
TGTTCCAGCAGCTTAGAGACAGGAACGGGTGAAAAACTGTTTTTT
>TRBD2|NA|TRBV30|TRBJ2-1
CAWSVGGRTEQFF
TGTGCCTGGAGTGTAGGCGGGAGGACTGAGCAGTTCTTC
>NA|NA|TRBV5-4|TRBJ1-2
CASSADKNYGYTF
TGTGCCAGCAGCGCGGACAAGAACTATGGCTACACCTTC
>NA|NA|TRBV15|TRBJ2-6
CATSRAEGGGGANVLTF
TGTGCCACCAGCAGGGCCGAAGGAGGCGGGGGGGCCAACGTCCTGACTTTC
>TRBD1|NA|TRBV7-2|TRBJ1-2
CASSLISGQVTGYTF
TGTGCCAGCAGCTTAATTTCGGGACAGGTGACCGGCTACACCTTC
>NA|NA|TRBV4-3|TRBJ1-2
CASSQDEGFRGYTF
TGCGCCAGCAGCCAAGATGAGGGATTTCGTGGCTACACCTTC
>NA|NA|TRBV7-2|TRBJ1-4
CASSLSGAGEKLFF
TGTGCCAGCAGCTTATCAGGGGCGGGTGAAAAACTGTTTTTT
>TRBD2|NA|TRBV11-2|TRBJ2-3
CASSFQTSGRPPDTQYF
TGTGCCAGCAGCTTCCAGACTAGCGGGAGACCGCCGGATACGCAGTATTTT
>TRBD1|NA|TRBV28|TRBJ1-6
CASISGTGGSPLHF
TGTGCCAGCATTTCCGGGACAGGGGGCTCACCCCTCCACTTT
>NA|NA|TRBV5-4|TRBJ2-7
CASSGGDRFYEQYF
TGTGCCAGCAGCGGGGGGGACAGGTTTTACGAGCAGTACTTC
>TRBD1|few|TRBV7-2|TRBJ1-1
CASSRGTENTEAFF
TGTGCCAGCAGCCGCGGGACAGAGAACACTGAAGCTTTCTTT
>TRBD1|NA|TRBV6-1|TRBJ2-1
CASRARDRPTNEQFF
TGTGCCAGCAGGGCAAGGGACAGGCCCACCAATGAGCAGTTCTTC
>NA|NA|TRBV15|TRBJ2-6
CATSRAISGANVLTF
TGTGCCACCAGCAGAGCTATCTCTGGGGCCAACGTCCTGACTTTC
>NA|NA|TRBV11-1|TRBJ2-5
CASSLLGRFQETQYF
TGTGCCAGCAGCTTACTGGGGCGGTTCCAAGAGACCCAGTACTTC
>TRBD2|NA|TRBV28|TRBJ2-3
CASSSEREIDTQYF
TGTGCCAGCAGTTCCGAGCGGGAGATAGATACGCAGTATTTT
>TRBD1|NA|TRBV2|TRBJ1-2
CASSAGTGDSYGYTF
TGTGCCAGCAGCGCCGGGACAGGGGACTCCTATGGCTACACCTTC
>NA|once|TRBV9|TRBJ2-5
CASRAPGQETQYF
TGTGCCAGCAGGGCGCCAGGGCAAGAGACCCAGTACTTC